A single sample gave rise to the 9 T cell receptor beta chains below, sequenced in a study of technical replicates of blood from a handful of donors. Method: immunoSEQ multiplex PCR; TCRdb's copy keeps in-frame clones and lacks some. The sample has 84,000 or so clones, around 94% seen once. Material for sequencing was T cells isolated from PBMCs. These receptors all stem from a human donor in good health.

The sample holds one count of this clone. J is TRBJ1-1 and V is TRBV4-1; no definite D call. CDR1 is MGHRA, CDR2 YSYEKL, per germline. The V and J ends lost 3 bases and 11 bases respectively, with 22 bases between them. The CDR3 loop spans 15 amino acids. CDR3 nucleotide sequence: TGCGCCAGCAGCCAGACCGCACCATATTGGGGAGAGGCTTTCTTT. As protein: CASSQTAPYWGEAFF.

This rearrangement joins TRBV7-9 to TRBJ2-1; D perhaps matches TRBD2 (6 bases). Germline V gene data show CDR1 as SEHNR and CDR2 as FQNEAQ (reference sequence). The V gene lost 3 bases and the J gene lost 3 bases, with 9 bases spanning the gap. The CDR3 is 14 amino acids. The CDR3 region has the DNA TGTGCCAGCAGCTTCTTAGCGGACTACAATGAGCAGTTCTTC. Encoded protein: CASSFLADYNEQFF.

This chain joins TRBV4-1 and TRBJ2-3; D perhaps matches TRBD2 (6 bases). The CDR3 runs to 14 residues. In germline, CDR1 is MGHRA, CDR2 YSYEKL. The V end lost 4 bases, the J end lost 2 bases, and 10 bases lay between the germline ends. CDR3 region: CASSRGDLTDTQYF. CDR3 coding DNA: TGCGCCAGCAGCCGGGGGGACCTCACAGATACGCAGTATTTT.

The chain couples TRBV7-9 to TRBJ1-5; possibly TRBD1 for D (5 bases). The CDR3 runs to 15 residues. The ends were cut back, 5 bases at V and 3 bases at J, with 14 bases in the middle. The germline gives CDR1 SEHNR, CDR2 FQNEAQ (reference sequence). CDR3 loop: CASSPSGGYNQPQHF. CDR3 in DNA: TGTGCCAGCAGCCCCAGCGGGGGGTACAATCAGCCCCAGCATTTT.

The rearrangement joins TRBV5-1 to TRBJ1-3; possible D gene TRBD1, 5 bases. CDR3 length: 13 amino acids. Trimming shortened V by 5 bases and J by 0 bases, and 6 bases separated the two germline ends. Germline CDR1 reads SGHRS; CDR2 reads YFSETQ. CDR3 DNA sequence: TGCGCCAGCAGGGACACCTCTGGAAACACCATATATTTT. Its protein is CASRDTSGNTIYF.

J is TRBJ1-5 and V is TRBV9, with a possible D match to TRBD1 (5 bases). CDR3 length: 15 amino acids. V lost 3 bases and J lost 3, with 13 bases in between. Per the germline V gene, CDR1 is SGDLS and CDR2 is YYNGEE. DNA of the CDR3: TGTGCCAGCAGCGCCTTGGGAGGGGTCAATCAGCCCCAGCATTTT. It yields the protein CASSALGGVNQPQHF.

The rearrangement joins TRBV19 to TRBJ2-2; D possibly corresponds to TRBD2 (6 bases). This CDR3 spans 15 amino acids. Per germline, CDR1 LNHDA and CDR2 SQIVND (reference sequence). V was cut by 3 bases and J by 7 bases, with 15 bases left in between. In DNA form, the CDR3 reads TGTGCCAGTAGTATCGGCGGGACTCTCATCGGGGAGCTGTTTTTT. This codes for CASSIGGTLIGELFF.

This sequence joins TRBV4-2 and TRBJ1-6, with 9 bases aligning to TRBD1. V lost 4 bases, J lost 3 bases, and 7 bases stayed unmatched. Germline CDR1 LGHNA, CDR2 YNFKEQ. This CDR3 spans 17 amino acids. The CDR3 reads CASSPRTGEDYNSPLHF. CDR3 in DNA: TGTGCCAGCAGCCCTCGGACAGGGGAGGACTATAATTCACCCCTCCACTTT.

The sample holds one count of this clone. In nucleotides, the CDR3 is TGTGCCAGCAGCTTAGGGGCAGGGGGTAACCCCTCTGCCTACGAGCAGTACTTC. Translating it yields CASSLGAGGNPSAYEQYF. The rearrangement uses TRBV7-8 and TRBJ2-7, with TRBD1 matching 7 bases. CDR3 length: 18 amino acids. CDR1 is SGHVS and CDR2 is FQNEAQ in the germline V gene. Losses at the gene ends were 1 base for V and 2 bases for J; bases not matched to a gene: 14. The variable domain in full, with the rest retrieved from reference TRBV7-8 and TRBJ2-7, is GAGVSQSPRYKVAKRGQDVALRCDPISGHVSLFWYQQALGQGPEFLTYFQNEAQLDKSGLPSDRFFAERPEGSVSTLKIQRTQQEDSAVYLCASSLGAGGNPSAYEQYFGPGTRLTVT.